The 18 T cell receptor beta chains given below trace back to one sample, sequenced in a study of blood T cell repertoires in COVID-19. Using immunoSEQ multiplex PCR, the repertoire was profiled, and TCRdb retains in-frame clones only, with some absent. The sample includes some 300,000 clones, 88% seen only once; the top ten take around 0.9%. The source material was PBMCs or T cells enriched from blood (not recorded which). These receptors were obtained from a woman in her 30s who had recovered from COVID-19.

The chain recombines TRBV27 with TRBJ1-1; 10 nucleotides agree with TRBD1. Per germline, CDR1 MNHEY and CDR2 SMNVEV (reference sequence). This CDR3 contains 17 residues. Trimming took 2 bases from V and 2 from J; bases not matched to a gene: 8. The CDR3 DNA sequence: TGTGCCAGCAGTTTAAGGACAGGGGGTATAGTAAACACTGAAGCTTTCTTT. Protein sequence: CASSLRTGGIVNTEAFF.

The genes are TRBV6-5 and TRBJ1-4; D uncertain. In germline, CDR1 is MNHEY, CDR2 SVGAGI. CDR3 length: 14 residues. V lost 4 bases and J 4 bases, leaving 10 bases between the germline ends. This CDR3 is CASSSGGNNEKLFF. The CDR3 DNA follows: TGTGCCAGCAGTTCGGGAGGAAATAATGAAAAACTGTTTTTT.

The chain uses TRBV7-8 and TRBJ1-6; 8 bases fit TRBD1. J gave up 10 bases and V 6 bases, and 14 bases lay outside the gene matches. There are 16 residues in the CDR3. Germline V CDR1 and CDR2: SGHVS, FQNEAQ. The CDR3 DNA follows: TGTGCCAGCAGGGAGACAGGGGTTCGCTCTTGGTCACCCCTCCACTTT. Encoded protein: CASRETGVRSWSPLHF.

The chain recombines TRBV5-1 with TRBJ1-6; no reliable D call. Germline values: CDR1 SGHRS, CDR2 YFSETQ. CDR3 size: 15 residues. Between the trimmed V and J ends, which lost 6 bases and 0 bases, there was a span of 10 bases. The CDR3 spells CASKEESSYNSPLHF. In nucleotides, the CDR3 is TGCGCCAGCAAAGAGGAGAGCTCCTATAATTCACCCCTCCACTTT.

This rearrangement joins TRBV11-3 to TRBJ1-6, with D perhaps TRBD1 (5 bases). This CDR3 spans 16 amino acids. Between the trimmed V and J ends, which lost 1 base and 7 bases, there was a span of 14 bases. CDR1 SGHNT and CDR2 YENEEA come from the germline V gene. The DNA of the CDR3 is TGTGCCAGCAGCTTAGTAGTGGGGGGGGGAAATTCACCCCTCCACTTT. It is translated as CASSLVVGGGNSPLHF.

This CDR3 is CASAISGNTIYF. The CDR3 nucleotides are TGTGCCAGCGCGATCTCTGGAAACACCATATATTTT. The chain employs TRBV6-5 and TRBJ1-3; D remains unclear. Germline values: CDR1 MNHEY, CDR2 SVGAGI. The CDR3 extends over 12 amino acids. V shed 8 bases and J shed 0 bases, with 5 bases lying between them.

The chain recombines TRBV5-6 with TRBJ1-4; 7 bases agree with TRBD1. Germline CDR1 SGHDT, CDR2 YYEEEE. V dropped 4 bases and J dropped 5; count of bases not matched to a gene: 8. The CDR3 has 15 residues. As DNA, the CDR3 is TGTGCCAGCAGCATAAAGACAGGGTGGAATGAAAAACTGTTTTTT. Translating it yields CASSIKTGWNEKLFF.

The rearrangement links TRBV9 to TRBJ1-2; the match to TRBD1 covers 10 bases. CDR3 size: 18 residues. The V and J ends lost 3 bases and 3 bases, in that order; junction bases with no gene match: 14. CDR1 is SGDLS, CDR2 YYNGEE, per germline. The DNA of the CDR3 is TGTGCCAGCAGCGGAAACTCCGGGACAGGGGCCTCGGACTATGGCTACACCTTC. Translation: CASSGNSGTGASDYGYTF.

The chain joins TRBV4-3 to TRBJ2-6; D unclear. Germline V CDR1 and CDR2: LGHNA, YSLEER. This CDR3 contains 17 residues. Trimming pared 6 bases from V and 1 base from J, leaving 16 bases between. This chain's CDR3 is CASRATSSASGANVLTF. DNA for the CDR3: TGCGCCAGCAGAGCTACAAGCAGCGCTTCTGGGGCCAACGTCCTGACTTTC.

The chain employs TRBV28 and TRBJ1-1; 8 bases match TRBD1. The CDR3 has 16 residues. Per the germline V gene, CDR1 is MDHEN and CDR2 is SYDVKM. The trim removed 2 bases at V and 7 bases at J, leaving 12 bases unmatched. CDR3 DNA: TGTGCCAGCAGTTTACCTAAGGTATTGACAGGGGTTGAAGCTTTCTTT. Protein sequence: CASSLPKVLTGVEAFF.

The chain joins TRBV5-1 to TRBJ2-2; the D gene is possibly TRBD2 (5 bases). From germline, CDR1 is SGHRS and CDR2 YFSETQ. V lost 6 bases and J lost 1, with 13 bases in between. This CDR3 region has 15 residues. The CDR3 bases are TGCGCCAGCACTCCCGCCCGGGGGAACACCGGGGAGCTGTTTTTT. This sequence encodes CASTPARGNTGELFF.

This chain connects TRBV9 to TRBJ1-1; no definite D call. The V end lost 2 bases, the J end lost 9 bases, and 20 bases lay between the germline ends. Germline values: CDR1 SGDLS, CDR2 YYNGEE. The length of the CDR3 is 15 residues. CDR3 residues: CASSVEGALNAKAFF. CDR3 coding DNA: TGTGCCAGCAGCGTGGAGGGTGCCCTAAATGCCAAAGCTTTCTTT.

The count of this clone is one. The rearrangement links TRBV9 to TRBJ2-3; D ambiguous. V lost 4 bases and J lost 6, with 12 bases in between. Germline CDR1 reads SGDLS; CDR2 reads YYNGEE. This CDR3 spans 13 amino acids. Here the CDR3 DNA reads TGTGCCAGCAGCCCTCAGGCACCCGATACGCAGTATTTT. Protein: CASSPQAPDTQYF.

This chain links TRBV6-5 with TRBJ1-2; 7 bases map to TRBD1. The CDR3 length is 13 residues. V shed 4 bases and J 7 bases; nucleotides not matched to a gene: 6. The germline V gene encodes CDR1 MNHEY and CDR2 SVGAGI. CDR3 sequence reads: CASSSQGGSGYTF. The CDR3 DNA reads TGTGCCAGCAGTTCCCAAGGGGGCTCTGGCTACACCTTC.

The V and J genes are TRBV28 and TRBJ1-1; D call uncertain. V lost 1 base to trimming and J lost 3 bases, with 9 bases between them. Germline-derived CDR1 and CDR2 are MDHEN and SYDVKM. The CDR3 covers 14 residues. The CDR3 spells CASSLYRRDTEAFF. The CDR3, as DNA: TGTGCCAGCAGTTTATACCGCCGCGACACTGAAGCTTTCTTT.

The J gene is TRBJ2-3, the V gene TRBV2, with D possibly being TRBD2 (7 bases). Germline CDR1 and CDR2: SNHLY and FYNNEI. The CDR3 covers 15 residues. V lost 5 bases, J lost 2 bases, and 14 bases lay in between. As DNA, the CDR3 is TGTGCCAGCAGTCTGGGCGGGGGCTTCACAGATACGCAGTATTTT. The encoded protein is CASSLGGGFTDTQYF.

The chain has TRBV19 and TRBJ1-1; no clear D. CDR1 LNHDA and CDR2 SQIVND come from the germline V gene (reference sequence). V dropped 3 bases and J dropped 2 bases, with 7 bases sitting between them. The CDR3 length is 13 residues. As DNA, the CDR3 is TGTGCCAGTAGTATCGACTTCAACACTGAAGCTTTCTTT. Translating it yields CASSIDFNTEAFF.

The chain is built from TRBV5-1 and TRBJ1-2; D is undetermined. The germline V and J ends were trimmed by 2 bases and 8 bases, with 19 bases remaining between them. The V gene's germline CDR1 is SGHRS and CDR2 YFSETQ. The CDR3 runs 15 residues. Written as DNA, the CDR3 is TGCGCCAGCAGCTTTCCGTCCGGGTCCGTTGGAGGCTACACCTTC. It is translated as CASSFPSGSVGGYTF.